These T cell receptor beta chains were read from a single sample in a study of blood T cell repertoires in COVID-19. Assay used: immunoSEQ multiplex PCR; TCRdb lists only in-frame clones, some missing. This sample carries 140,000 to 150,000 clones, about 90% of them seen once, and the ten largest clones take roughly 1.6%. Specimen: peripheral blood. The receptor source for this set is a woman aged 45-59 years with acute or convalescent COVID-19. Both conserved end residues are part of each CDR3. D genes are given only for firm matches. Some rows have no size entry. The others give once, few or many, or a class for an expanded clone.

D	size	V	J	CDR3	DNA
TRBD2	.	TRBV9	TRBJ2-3	CASSTRLADSTDTQYF	TGTGCCAGCAGCACCAGACTAGCGGACTCCACAGATACGCAGTATTTT
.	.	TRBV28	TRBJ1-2	CASSLRPGAYGYTF	TGTGCCAGCAGTTTACGTCCAGGGGCCTATGGCTACACCTTC
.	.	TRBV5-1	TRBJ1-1	CASSLPGTRNTEAFF	TGCGCCAGCAGCTTACCCGGGACAAGGAACACTGAAGCTTTCTTT
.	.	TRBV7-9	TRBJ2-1	CASSQKRGGYNEQFF	TGTGCCAGCAGCCAAAAAAGGGGTGGTTACAATGAGCAGTTCTTC
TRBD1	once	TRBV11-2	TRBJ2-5	CASSLDRDSIETQYF	TGTGCCAGCAGCTTAGATCGGGACAGTATAGAGACCCAGTACTTC
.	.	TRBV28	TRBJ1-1	CASRDPTEKNTEAFF	TGTGCCAGCAGAGATCCGACAGAGAAGAACACTGAAGCTTTCTTT
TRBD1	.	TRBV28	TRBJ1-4	CASTDHRGGKLFF	TGTGCCAGCACCGACCACAGGGGTGGAAAACTGTTTTTT
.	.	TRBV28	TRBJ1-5	CASSLGRRHQPQHF	TGTGCCAGCAGTTTAGGCAGGAGGCATCAGCCCCAGCATTTT
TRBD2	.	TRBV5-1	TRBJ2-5	CASSPAGGMETQYF	TGCGCCAGCAGCCCGGCGGGGGGCATGGAGACCCAGTACTTC
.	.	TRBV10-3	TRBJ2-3	CAISEYDSGADTQYF	TGTGCCATCAGTGAGTATGATAGCGGCGCAGATACGCAGTATTTT
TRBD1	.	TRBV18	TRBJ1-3	CASSKTGTGNTIYF	TGTGCCAGCTCAAAGACAGGGACAGGAAACACCATATATTTT
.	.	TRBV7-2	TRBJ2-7	CASSLGPGTYEQYF	TGTGCCAGCAGCTTAGGCCCAGGGACCTACGAGCAGTACTTC
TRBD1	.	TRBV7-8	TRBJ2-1	CANSPEGASRDEQFF	TGTGCCAACAGCCCCGAGGGGGCTAGTCGGGATGAGCAGTTCTTC
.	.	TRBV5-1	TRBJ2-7	CASSLAPAGTHEQYF	TGCGCCAGCAGCTTGGCCCCAGCGGGTACCCACGAGCAGTACTTC
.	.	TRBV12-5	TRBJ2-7	CASGLVGGSTYEQYF	TGTGCTAGTGGTTTGGTTGGCGGGTCAACCTACGAGCAGTACTTC
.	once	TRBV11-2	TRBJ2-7	CANAKVGQNYEQYF	TGTGCCAACGCGAAAGTTGGGCAGAACTACGAGCAGTACTTC
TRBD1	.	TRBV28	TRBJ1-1	CASSFPLSGQGSPEGTEAFF	TGTGCCAGCAGTTTCCCGCTTTCTGGACAGGGAAGTCCAGAAGGGACTGAAGCTTTCTTT
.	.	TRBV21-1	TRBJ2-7	CASSKVPPTGGSLYEQYF	TGTGCCAGCAGCAAAGTCCCGCCGACAGGGGGAAGCTTGTACGAGCAGTACTTC
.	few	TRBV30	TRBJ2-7	CAWSRVYEQYF	TGTGCCTGGAGTCGGGTCTACGAGCAGTACTTC
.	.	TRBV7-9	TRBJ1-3	CASSLVGATGNTIYF	TGTGCCAGCAGCTTAGTGGGCGCGACTGGAAACACCATATATTTT
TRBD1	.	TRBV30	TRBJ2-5	CASGQSETQYF	TGTGCCTCGGGACAGTCAGAGACCCAGTACTTC
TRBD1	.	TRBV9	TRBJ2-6	CASSVGGTGDFAGANVLTF	TGTGCCAGCAGCGTAGGCGGGACAGGGGATTTTGCTGGGGCCAACGTCCTGACTTTC
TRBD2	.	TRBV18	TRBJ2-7	CASSPSGRERYEQYF	TGTGCCAGCTCACCAAGTGGGCGGGAGCGCTACGAGCAGTACTTC
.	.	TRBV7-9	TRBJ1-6	CASSSGQDNSPLHF	TGTGCCAGCAGCTCCGGACAAGATAATTCACCCCTCCACTTT
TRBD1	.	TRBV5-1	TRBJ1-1	CASSSYRGLGAFF	TGCGCCAGCAGCTCATACAGGGGGCTGGGAGCTTTCTTT
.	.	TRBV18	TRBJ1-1	CASSPAGALNTEAFF	TGTGCCAGCTCACCAGCAGGGGCGTTGAACACTGAAGCTTTCTTT
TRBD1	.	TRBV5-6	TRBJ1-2	CASSDDRTGSGYTF	TGTGCCAGCAGCGACGACCGGACAGGAAGCGGCTACACCTTC
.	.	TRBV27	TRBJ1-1	CASSKPPRRNTEAFF	TGTGCCAGCAGTAAACCCCCTCGCAGGAACACTGAAGCTTTCTTT
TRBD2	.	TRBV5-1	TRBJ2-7	CASSLGPGTSGVDYEQYF	TGCGCCAGCAGCTTGGGCCCCGGGACTAGCGGAGTCGACTACGAGCAGTACTTC
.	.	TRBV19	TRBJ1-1	CASSMFERGVNTEAFF	TGTGCCAGTAGTATGTTTGAACGGGGGGTGAACACTGAAGCTTTCTTT
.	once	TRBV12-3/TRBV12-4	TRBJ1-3	CASSFYSGNTIYF	TGTGCCAGCAGTTTCTACTCTGGAAACACCATATATTTT
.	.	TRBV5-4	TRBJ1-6	CASPSPRGSPLYNSPLHF	TGTGCCAGCCCATCCCCGAGGGGGTCTCCCCTCTATAATTCACCCCTCCACTTT
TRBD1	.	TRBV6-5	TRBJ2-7	CASRDGQAYEQYF	TGTGCCAGCAGGGATGGACAGGCCTACGAGCAGTACTTC
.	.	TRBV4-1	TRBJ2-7	CASSLISGLYSYEQYF	TGCGCCAGCAGCCTTATTTCGGGACTCTATTCTTACGAGCAGTACTTC
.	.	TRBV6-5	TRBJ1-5	CASSPGENQPQHF	TGTGCCAGCAGCCCGGGGGAGAATCAGCCCCAGCATTTT
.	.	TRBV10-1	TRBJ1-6	CASSASRDINSPLHF	TGCGCCAGCAGCGCGAGCCGGGACATCAATTCACCCCTCCACTTT
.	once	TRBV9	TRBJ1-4	CASSVEVGVREKLFF	TGTGCCAGCAGCGTAGAAGTAGGGGTGAGGGAAAAACTGTTTTTT
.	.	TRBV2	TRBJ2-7	CASSRVYEQYF	TGTGCCAGCAGCCGGGTTTACGAGCAGTACTTC
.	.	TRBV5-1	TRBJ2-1	CASSPSHLNEQFF	TGCGCCAGCAGCCCGTCACACCTCAATGAGCAGTTCTTC
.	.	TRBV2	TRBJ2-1	CASSKEGLNEQFF	TGTGCCAGCAGCAAGGAGGGGCTCAATGAGCAGTTCTTC
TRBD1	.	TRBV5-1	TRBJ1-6	CASSPMPAGQGFNSPLHF	TGCGCCAGCAGCCCGATGCCCGCGGGACAGGGCTTTAATTCACCCCTCCACTTT
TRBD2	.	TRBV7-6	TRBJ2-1	CASSRGLAGSYNEQFF	TGTGCCAGCAGCCGGGGGCTAGCGGGCTCCTACAATGAGCAGTTCTTC
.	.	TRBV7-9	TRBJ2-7	CASSLGGLFYEQYF	TGTGCCAGCAGCTTAGGGGGGCTCTTCTACGAGCAGTACTTC
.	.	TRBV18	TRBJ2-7	CASSPPSRGAYEQYF	TGTGCCAGCTCACCACCGTCCAGGGGAGCCTACGAGCAGTACTTC
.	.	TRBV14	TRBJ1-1	CASSQEAVNTEAFF	TGTGCCAGCAGCCAAGAGGCGGTGAACACTGAAGCTTTCTTT
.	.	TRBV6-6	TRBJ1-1	CASRSGGGFTEAFF	TGTGCCAGCAGATCCGGGGGGGGCTTCACTGAAGCTTTCTTT
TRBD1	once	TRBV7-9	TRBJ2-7	CASSSSTGFPHEQYF	TGTGCCAGCAGCTCATCGACAGGGTTCCCCCACGAGCAGTACTTC
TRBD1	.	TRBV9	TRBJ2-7	CASSTPDTGGEQYF	TGTGCCAGCAGCACCCCCGATACAGGGGGCGAGCAGTACTTC
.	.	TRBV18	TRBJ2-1	CASSRSTMQQFF	TGTGCCAGCTCACGGAGTACAATGCAGCAGTTCTTC
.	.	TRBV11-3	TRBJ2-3	CASSLGVTDTQYF	TGTGCCAGCAGCTTAGGCGTCACAGATACGCAGTATTTT
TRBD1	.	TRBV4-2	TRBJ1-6	CASSQDTGQVDNSPLHF	TGTGCCAGCAGCCAAGATACGGGACAGGTTGATAATTCACCCCTCCACTTT
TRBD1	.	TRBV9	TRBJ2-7	CASSPWVGTAGDEQYF	TGTGCCAGCAGCCCATGGGTCGGGACAGCTGGGGACGAGCAGTACTTC
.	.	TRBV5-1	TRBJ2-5	CASSLASRLGETQYF	TGCGCCAGCAGCTTGGCTTCCAGGCTCGGAGAGACCCAGTACTTC
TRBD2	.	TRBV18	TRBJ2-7	CASSPLAGGPGGYEQYF	TGTGCCAGCTCCCCTCTAGCGGGAGGGCCTGGGGGCTACGAGCAGTACTTC
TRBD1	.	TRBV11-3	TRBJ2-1	CASSLDSTGGTYNEQFF	TGTGCCAGCAGCTTAGACTCCACAGGGGGGACCTACAATGAGCAGTTCTTC
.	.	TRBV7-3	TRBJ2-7	CASSPDGSYEQYF	TGTGCCAGCAGCCCAGATGGCTCCTACGAGCAGTACTTC
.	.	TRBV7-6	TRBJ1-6	CASSLVSGTQGSPLHF	TGTGCCAGCAGCTTAGTATCAGGGACACAGGGCTCACCCCTCCACTTT
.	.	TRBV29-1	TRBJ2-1	CSVSGAHNEQFF	TGCAGCGTCTCAGGGGCCCACAATGAGCAGTTCTTC
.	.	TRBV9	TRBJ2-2	CASSEDSYTGELFF	TGTGCCAGCAGCGAGGACTCTTACACCGGGGAGCTGTTTTTT